This T cell receptor beta chain was recovered during a study of T cell changes during pregnancy in multiple sclerosis. Germline V gives CDR1 SQVTM, CDR2 ANQGSEA. The J segment lost 6 bases and the V segment lost 4 bases, leaving 9 bases of the junction unmatched. The CDR3 covers 13 residues. Profiling relied on immunoSEQ multiplex PCR, and the TCRdb table lists in-frame clones only, not all of them. The sample yields 70,000 to 75,000 clones, about 92% seen once. The sequence came from a female donor with multiple sclerosis, enrolled in a pregnancy study. The chain joins TRBV29-1 to TRBJ2-7, with TRBD1 identical over 7 bases. Sample: peripheral blood, taken before pregnancy. CDR3: CSVADRVKGEQYF. In DNA, the CDR3 is TGCAGCGTTGCAGACAGGGTAAAGGGCGAGCAGTACTTC.